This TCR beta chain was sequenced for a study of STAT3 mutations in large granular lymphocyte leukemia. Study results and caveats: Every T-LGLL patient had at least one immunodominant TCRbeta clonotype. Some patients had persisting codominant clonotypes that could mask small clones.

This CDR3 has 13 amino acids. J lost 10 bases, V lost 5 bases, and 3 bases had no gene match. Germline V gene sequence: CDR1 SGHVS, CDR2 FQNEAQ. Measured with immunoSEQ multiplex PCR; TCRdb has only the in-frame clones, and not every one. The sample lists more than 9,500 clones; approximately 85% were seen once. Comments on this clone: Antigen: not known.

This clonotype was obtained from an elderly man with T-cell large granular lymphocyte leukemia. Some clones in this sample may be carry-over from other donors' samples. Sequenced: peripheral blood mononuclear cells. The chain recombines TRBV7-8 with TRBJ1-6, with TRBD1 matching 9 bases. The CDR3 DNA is TGTGCCAGCAGCGTGGGACAGGGCTCACCCCTCCACTTT. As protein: CASSVGQGSPLHF.